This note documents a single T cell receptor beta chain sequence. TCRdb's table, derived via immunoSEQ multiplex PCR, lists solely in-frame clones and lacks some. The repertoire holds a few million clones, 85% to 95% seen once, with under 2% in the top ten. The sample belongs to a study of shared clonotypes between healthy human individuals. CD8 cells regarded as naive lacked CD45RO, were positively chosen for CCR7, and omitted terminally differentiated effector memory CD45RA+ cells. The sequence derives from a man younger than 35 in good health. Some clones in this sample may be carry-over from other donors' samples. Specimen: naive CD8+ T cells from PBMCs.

The CDR3 region has the DNA TGTGCCAGCAGCTCCAGGGACGGGGAGAACACAGATACGCAGTATTTT. It yields the protein CASSSRDGENTDTQYF. V gene TRBV7-9 combines with J gene TRBJ2-3, with D perhaps being TRBD1 or TRBD2 (5 bases each). CDR3 length: 16 residues. V dropped 4 bases and J dropped 2 bases, with 16 bases sitting between them. Germline V gives CDR1 SEHNR, CDR2 FQNEAQ (reference sequence).